Following are 27 T cell receptor beta chains from one sample sequenced in a study of vaccination and CD4 T cells after COVID-19 (dated by TCRdb to the early 2020s). Preparation of the library involved PCR. The sequencer listed for this sample is Illumina iSeq 100. At the Johns Hopkins FTIC core, DNA from the cultured CD4+ T cells underwent TCR sequencing with the Oncomine TCR Beta short-read assay. The public reads were quality trimmed at Q25 with fastp and then assembled into clones with MiXCR by TCRdb, keeping productive beta chains. Rows matching on CDR3 protein sequence are summarized as one entry with the most common DNA and genes. Recorded for this sample are 7,500 to 8,000 distinct CDR3 sequences; roughly 59% of them occurred a single time. Of the sample, around 13% is held by the ten largest clones. The sample's treatment or condition label, decoded: approximately nine-day PBMC culture with coronavirus spike peptide pools or control peptides (ViraFEST assay). CD4+ T cells from unexposed donors were collected before the COVID-19 pandemic (2011-2018).

No antigens are known for them. The source material was CD4+ T cells from blood, cultured in vitro. The receptors stem from a human donor in good health.

This clonotype occurred once. V gene TRBV20-1 combines with J gene TRBJ1-2, with D unresolved. CDR1 and CDR2 from the germline V gene are DFQATT and SNEGSKA (reference sequence). V shed 2 bases and J shed 0 bases, with 7 bases lying between them. The CDR3 has 13 amino acids. The CDR3 coding sequence is TGCAGTGCTAGAAACTTAGCTAACTATGGCTACACCTTC. This codes for CSARNLANYGYTF.

This clonotype was counted between two and nine times. The chain joins TRBV10-1 to TRBJ2-1; no reliable D call. The CDR3 is made up of 13 amino acids. V was clipped by 6 bases and J by 1 base, with 7 bases between them. CDR1 is WNHNN and CDR2 is SYGVQD in the germline V gene (reference sequence). Here the CDR3 reads CASSSESYNEQFF. Written as DNA, the CDR3 is TGCGCCAGCAGCAGCGAATCCTACAATGAGCAGTTCTTC.

The genes are TRBV19 and TRBJ1-5; TRBD1 is a possible D gene (6 bases). The CDR3 has 15 amino acids. V was cut by 4 bases and J by 9 bases, with 19 bases left in between. Germline-derived CDR1 and CDR2 are LNHDA and SQIVND (reference sequence). The DNA for the CDR3 is TGTGCCAGTAGTACCAGACAGGCTCAGGGAGTGCCCCAGCATTTT. It yields the protein CASSTRQAQGVPQHF.

The CDR3 nucleotides read TGTGCCAGCAGTCCAAGATCCGGGAGAGTGGGATACACCTTC. Residues: CASSPRSGRVGYTF. The chain joins TRBV6-2 or TRBV6-3 to TRBJ1-2, with no clear D. Germline V gene sequence: CDR1 MNHEY, CDR2 SVGEGT. The V and J ends lost 5 bases and 11 bases respectively, with 21 bases between them. This CDR3 is built from 14 residues.

This clonotype turned up a few times. The chain couples TRBV6-2 or TRBV6-3 to TRBJ1-6; 7 nucleotides align to TRBD1. This CDR3 spans 15 amino acids. Unmatched junction bases numbered 11, after V lost 7 bases and J lost 8 bases. Germline V CDR1 and CDR2: MNHEY, SVGEGT. CDR3 sequence reads: CASKGTGTVYSPLHF. CDR3 coding DNA: TGTGCCAGCAAAGGAACCGGGACAGTTTATTCACCCCTCCACTTT.

The chain has TRBV7-2 and TRBJ1-1; a weak D match, TRBD1 (5 bases). Deletions cut 4 bases from V and 1 base from J, with 16 bases between. The germline CDR1 and CDR2 sequences are SGHTA and FQGNSA. The CDR3 consists of 16 residues. This CDR3 reads CASSYDGQRGNTEAFF. CDR3 in DNA: TGTGCCAGCAGCTACGACGGACAAAGGGGGAACACTGAAGCTTTCTTT.

The chain links TRBV6-1 to TRBJ2-7, with TRBD2 identical over 10 bases. With 6 bases clipped from V and 2 bases from J, the junction kept 7 bases outside the gene matches. This CDR3 contains 15 residues. Germline V gene sequence: CDR1 MNHNS, CDR2 SASEGT. CDR3 DNA sequence: TGTGCCAGCAGCAAAAGCGGGAGGGGGACCTACGAGCAGTACTTC. It translates to CASSKSGRGTYEQYF.

V and J are TRBV29-1 and TRBJ1-1, with D unclear. V lost 7 bases and J lost 0, with 15 bases in between. Germline V gives CDR1 SQVTM, CDR2 ANQGSEA. The CDR3 is 14 amino acids. The CDR3 sequence is CSGGRQRMNTEAFF. Here the CDR3 DNA reads TGCAGCGGGGGAAGGCAGCGAATGAACACTGAAGCTTTCTTT.

V is TRBV6-1 and J is TRBJ2-3; D unresolved. This CDR3 is built from 10 residues. CDR1 MNHNS and CDR2 SASEGT come from the germline V gene. V lost 7 bases, J lost 8 bases, and 7 bases lay in between. The CDR3 DNA is TGTGCCAGCATAGGTCGTACGCAGTATTTT. Protein sequence: CASIGRTQYF.

This clonotype was seen a handful of times. V and J are TRBV7-2 and TRBJ1-1, with D uncertain. V lost 3 bases to trimming and J lost 2 bases, with 16 bases between them. CDR1 SGHTA and CDR2 FQGNSA come from the germline V gene. The CDR3 covers 16 residues. CDR3 nucleotide sequence: TGTGCCAGCAGCTTCACACGTTTCGGGCTCAACACTGAAGCTTTCTTT. Amino acids: CASSFTRFGLNTEAFF. The full variable domain, in which reference TRBV7-2 and TRBJ1-1 provide the parts outside the CDR3, is GAGVSQSPSNKVTEKGKDVELRCDPISGHTALYWYRQSLGQGLEFLIYFQGNSAPDKSGLPSDRFSAERTGGSVSTLTIQRTQQEDSAVYLCASSFTRFGLNTEAFFGQGTRLTVV.

This rearrangement joins TRBV19 to TRBJ1-2; D is undetermined. V lost 3 bases and J lost 2, with 7 bases in between. The germline V gene has CDR1 LNHDA and CDR2 SQIVND (reference sequence). This CDR3 comprises 13 residues. The CDR3 DNA sequence: TGTGCCAGTAGTATTTCCAGCAACTATGGCTACACCTTC. It encodes CASSISSNYGYTF.

The chain is built from TRBV19 and TRBJ1-5; D is uncertain. This CDR3 is 13 amino acids long. V was cut by 8 bases and J by 2 bases, with 10 bases left in between. Germline CDR1 LNHDA, CDR2 SQIVND (reference sequence). The CDR3 bases are TGTGCCAGTTCCGGTTGGGGCAATCAGCCCCAGCATTTT. This translates into CASSGWGNQPQHF.

Details on this clonotype: Given the absence of the conserved phenylalanine or tryptophan at the CDR3 end, a read error is likely. The DNA is omitted, as the CDR3 cannot be located on it reliably, and the CDR3 follows TCRdb's listing. CDR3 loop: CASPGTGDRA. V and J are TRBV11-3 and TRBJ2-3; no check of the table's D call, TRBD1, against the DNA was made. A total of 10 residues make up the CDR3, ends included. Germline V CDR1 and CDR2: SGHNT, YENEEA.

The chain recombines TRBV7-2 with TRBJ1-5; 7 bases line up with TRBD1. The CDR3 length is 14 residues. Looked up from germline, CDR1 is SGHTA and CDR2 is FQGNSA. Trimming took 4 bases from V and 5 from J; bases not matched to a gene: 5. The DNA for the CDR3 is TGTGCCAGCAGCTACAAAACAGGGGATCAGCCCCAGCATTTT. This codes for CASSYKTGDQPQHF.

The chain uses TRBV20-1 and TRBJ1-5; 8 bases fit TRBD1. After removal of 5 bases from V and 0 bases from J, the junction contained 9 bases not matched to a gene. The CDR3 covers 16 residues. Germline CDR1 reads DFQATT; CDR2 reads SNEGSKA (reference sequence). Here the CDR3 reads CSAPLLQGASNQPQHF. CDR3 bases: TGCAGTGCTCCCTTACTCCAGGGGGCTAGCAATCAGCCCCAGCATTTT.

The chain has TRBV19 and TRBJ1-1, with a weak D call TRBD1 (5 bases). Trimming cost V 5 bases and J 4 bases, with 11 bases left between them. The germline V gene encodes CDR1 LNHDA and CDR2 SQIVND (reference sequence). The CDR3 spans 13 residues. CDR3 coding DNA: TGTGCCAGTAGTCAGGGCGTGGGCACTGAAGCTTTCTTT. Translation: CASSQGVGTEAFF.

This clonotype was detected only a few times. The chain is built from TRBV19 and TRBJ1-1; TRBD1 aligns across 9 bases. The CDR3 extends over 15 amino acids. J lost 1 base, V lost 6 bases, and 6 bases had no gene match. Germline CDR1 and CDR2: LNHDA and SQIVND (reference sequence). CDR3 sequence reads: CASRGQGGANTEAFF. CDR3 sequence (DNA): TGTGCCAGTAGGGGACAGGGAGGTGCGAACACTGAAGCTTTCTTT.

V is TRBV7-6 and J is TRBJ1-5, with a possible D match to TRBD1 (5 bases). Trimming cost V 4 bases and J 2 bases, with 18 bases left between them. The CDR3 length is 17 residues. From germline, CDR1 is SGHVS and CDR2 FNYEAQ. DNA for the CDR3: TGTGCCAGCAGCTCCCATCCCGGGAGGGGTCGCAATCAGCCCCAGCATTTT. It encodes CASSSHPGRGRNQPQHF.

The chain combines TRBV6-1 with TRBJ2-7; D perhaps matches TRBD1 (6 bases). Germline CDR1 and CDR2: MNHNS and SASEGT. Trimming pared 6 bases from V and 7 bases from J, leaving 13 bases between. This CDR3 region has 12 residues. In DNA form, the CDR3 reads TGTGCCAGCAGCCATCGCAGGGGAGAGCAGTACTTC. This codes for CASSHRRGEQYF.

This clonotype was seen a handful of times. V is TRBV6-1 and J is TRBJ2-7; the D call may be TRBD1 or TRBD2 (5 bases each). Germline values: CDR1 MNHNS, CDR2 SASEGT. V lost 5 bases, J lost 6 bases, and 23 bases lay in between. The CDR3 loop spans 16 amino acids. In nucleotides, the CDR3 is TGTGCCAGCAGTCCCCAGAGGGGAATTACCTCCGTCGAGCAGTACTTC. This translates into CASSPQRGITSVEQYF.

This chain connects TRBV5-6 to TRBJ1-1; 7 positions match TRBD1. Trimming cost V 4 bases and J 3 bases; bases outside gene matches: 3. Germline CDR1 and CDR2: SGHDT and YYEEEE. The CDR3 is 13 amino acids. CDR3 coding DNA: TGTGCCAGCAGCCAGGGGGGGTACACTGAAGCTTTCTTT. Its protein is CASSQGGYTEAFF.

The chain recombines TRBV5-5 with TRBJ2-5; possibly TRBD2 for D (6 bases). There are 13 residues in the CDR3. Trimming took 4 bases from V and 2 from J, leaving 9 bases between them. The germline V gene has CDR1 SGHKS and CDR2 YYEKEE (reference sequence). The CDR3 protein is CASSDGTQETQYF. CDR3 nucleotides: TGTGCCAGCAGCGATGGGACTCAAGAGACCCAGTACTTC. Full variable domain (remainder filled in from reference TRBV5-5 and TRBJ2-5): DAGVTQSPTHLIKTRGQQVTLRCSPISGHKSVSWYQQVLGQGPQFIFQYYEKEERGRGNFPDRFSARQFPNYSSELNVNALLLGDSALYLCASSDGTQETQYFGPGTRLLVL.

The rearrangement joins TRBV10-3 to TRBJ1-2; D perhaps matches TRBD1 (6 bases). Germline V CDR1 and CDR2: ENHRY, SYGVKD. This CDR3 comprises 13 residues. The V and J ends lost 8 bases and 5 bases respectively, with 15 bases between them. The CDR3 DNA is TGTGCCATCGTGGCAGGGGTAGGGTATGGCTACACCTTC. This codes for CAIVAGVGYGYTF.

This clonotype has more than one count but fewer than ten. The chain recombines TRBV19 with TRBJ1-2; no reliable D call. Between the trimmed V and J ends, which lost 3 bases and 4 bases, there was a span of 6 bases. Germline CDR1 is LNHDA and CDR2 is SQIVND (reference sequence). The CDR3 is made up of 12 amino acids. In DNA, the CDR3 is TGTGCCAGTAGTATTTCCGTCTATGGCTACACCTTC. This encodes CASSISVYGYTF.

The chain recombines TRBV5-1 with TRBJ2-7; TRBD2 matches at 16 bases. This CDR3 region has 16 residues. CDR1 and CDR2 from the germline V gene are SGHRS and YFSETQ. The V and J ends lost 4 bases and 4 bases, in that order; junction bases with no gene match: 5. The CDR3 nucleotides read TGCGCCAGCAGCCAGAAGGGACTAGCGGGAGGGTACGAGCAGTACTTC. Its translation is CASSQKGLAGGYEQYF.

This clonotype was detected only once. J is TRBJ2-5 and V is TRBV27, with TRBD2 identical over 9 bases. This CDR3 spans 16 amino acids. With 5 bases clipped from V and 5 bases from J, the junction kept 12 bases outside the gene matches. Germline loops: CDR1 MNHEY, CDR2 SMNVEV (reference sequence). The CDR3 protein is CASSTRARGGGETQYF. CDR3 sequence (DNA): TGTGCCAGCAGTACCCGTGCGCGGGGGGGCGGTGAGACCCAGTACTTC.

This chain links TRBV6-1 with TRBJ2-5; TRBD2 matches at 8 bases. With V trimmed by 10 bases and J by 4 bases, 2 bases remained unmatched. Germline assignment: CDR1 MNHNS and CDR2 SASEGT. The CDR3 loop spans 11 amino acids. The CDR3 sequence: CATLAGETQYF. The CDR3 DNA sequence: TGTGCCACCCTAGCGGGAGAGACCCAGTACTTC.